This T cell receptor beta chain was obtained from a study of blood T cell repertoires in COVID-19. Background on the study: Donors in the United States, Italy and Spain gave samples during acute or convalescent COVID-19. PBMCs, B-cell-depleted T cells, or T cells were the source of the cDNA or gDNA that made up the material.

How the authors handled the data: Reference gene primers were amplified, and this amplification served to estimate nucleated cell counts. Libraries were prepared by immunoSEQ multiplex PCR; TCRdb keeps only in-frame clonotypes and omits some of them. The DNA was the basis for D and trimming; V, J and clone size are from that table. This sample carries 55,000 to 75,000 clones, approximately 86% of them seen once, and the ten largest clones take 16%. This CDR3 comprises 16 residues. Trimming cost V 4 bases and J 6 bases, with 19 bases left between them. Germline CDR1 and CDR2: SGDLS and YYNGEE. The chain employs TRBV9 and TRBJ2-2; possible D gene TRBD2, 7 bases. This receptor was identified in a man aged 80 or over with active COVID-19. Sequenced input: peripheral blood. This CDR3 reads CASSPHVGGAAGELFF. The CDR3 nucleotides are TGTGCCAGCAGCCCCCATGTAGGGGGGGCCGCCGGGGAGCTGTTTTTT.